A selection of T cell receptor beta chains follows, all from one sample in a study of T cell responses to AZD1222 COVID-19 vaccine. Assay used: immunoSEQ multiplex PCR; TCRdb lists only in-frame clones, some missing. The sample carries around 110,000 clones, about 90% recorded once. The sample in question was peripheral blood, obtained 28 days after the second AZD1222 dose. The receptors stem from an adult who received the AZD1222 COVID-19 vaccine. The CDR3 runs from the conserved cysteine through the conserved F or W. The order of the fields is J gene, clone size, V gene, D gene, CDR3 length, CDR3 protein, CDR3 DNA. A D gene is named only where the DNA matches it firmly. Size tells how often a clone was seen (once, few, many) or the class of an expanded clone, and some rows leave it out.

j_gene: TRBJ2-4
abundance: -
v_gene: TRBV9
d_gene: -
len: 17
CDR3aa: CASSVGPGSPPKNIQYF
CDR3nt: TGTGCCAGCAGCGTAGGGCCCGGGAGTCCTCCCAAAAACATTCAGTACTTC

j_gene: TRBJ2-7
abundance: -
v_gene: TRBV3-1/TRBV3-2
d_gene: TRBD2
len: 14
CDR3aa: CASSLGTSGYEQYF
CDR3nt: TGTGCCAGCAGCTTAGGGACTAGCGGCTACGAGCAGTACTTC

j_gene: TRBJ1-5
abundance: few
v_gene: TRBV28
d_gene: TRBD1
len: 14
CDR3aa: CASSYGQGQQPQHF
CDR3nt: TGTGCCAGCAGTTACGGACAGGGGCAACAGCCCCAGCATTTT

j_gene: TRBJ1-1
abundance: -
v_gene: TRBV9
d_gene: -
len: 14
CDR3aa: CASSALTGLPEAFF
CDR3nt: TGTGCCAGCAGCGCCCTAACAGGGCTCCCTGAAGCTTTCTTT

j_gene: TRBJ2-2
abundance: -
v_gene: TRBV2
d_gene: -
len: 15
CDR3aa: CASSGGPSNTGELFF
CDR3nt: TGTGCCAGCAGTGGAGGGCCCTCGAACACCGGGGAGCTGTTTTTT

j_gene: TRBJ2-2
abundance: -
v_gene: TRBV10-3
d_gene: -
len: 16
CDR3aa: CAISVYGTTNTGELFF
CDR3nt: TGTGCCATCAGTGTCTACGGGACAACGAACACCGGGGAGCTGTTTTTT

j_gene: TRBJ1-5
abundance: few
v_gene: TRBV23-1
d_gene: TRBD1
len: 18
CDR3aa: CANPRDRVAFHSNQPQHF
CDR3nt: TGCGCCAACCCCCGGGACAGGGTGGCTTTTCATAGCAATCAGCCCCAGCATTTT

j_gene: TRBJ2-7
abundance: -
v_gene: TRBV10-2
d_gene: TRBD2
len: 16
CDR3aa: CASSVGTSGGAYEQYF
CDR3nt: TGCGCCAGCAGTGTAGGGACTAGCGGGGGGGCCTACGAGCAGTACTTC

j_gene: TRBJ1-5
abundance: -
v_gene: TRBV5-1
d_gene: TRBD1
len: 14
CDR3aa: CASSQTGGGQPQHF
CDR3nt: TGCGCCAGCAGCCAGACAGGGGGCGGACAGCCCCAGCATTTT

j_gene: TRBJ2-2
abundance: -
v_gene: TRBV6-5
d_gene: -
len: 12
CDR3aa: CASSSPVEELFF
CDR3nt: TGTGCCAGCAGCTCTCCCGTAGAGGAGCTGTTTTTT